Below, 25 T cell receptor beta chains from the same sample are listed, as sequenced in a study of T cell repertoires in cytomegalovirus infection. TCRdb used MiXCR to reprocess the reads, holding one entry per CDR3 protein. The repertoire holds around 900,000 distinct CDR3 sequences, with approximately 33% as singletons. These receptors lack a known antigen. The sequenced sample was cultured CD8+ T cells from PBMCs, obtained from culture after CMV antigen stimulation. The receptors derive from a human donor in good health (CMV status not recorded). Some clones in this sample may be carry-over from other donors' samples.

Ten or more counts support this clonotype. V and J are TRBV7-6 and TRBJ2-7, with 10 bases lining up with TRBD1. There are 14 residues in the CDR3. Trimming at V came to 4 bases and at J to 3 bases, leaving 3 bases not matched to a gene. The germline V gene encodes CDR1 SGHVS and CDR2 FNYEAQ. CDR3: CASSSGQGFYEQYF. CDR3 nucleotides: TGTGCCAGCAGCTCGGGACAGGGGTTCTACGAGCAGTACTTC.

This clonotype was seen once. This rearrangement joins TRBV10-3 to TRBJ2-1; D remains ambiguous. Trimming left V 3 bases short and J 9 bases short, with 9 bases between. The CDR3 is 12 amino acids. CDR1 is ENHRY, CDR2 SYGVKD, per germline. As DNA, the CDR3 is TGTGCCATCAGTGATGCGCTGGTTGAGCAGTTCTTC. Translation gives CAISDALVEQFF.

V and J are TRBV6-1 and TRBJ1-1; tentatively, D is TRBD1 (6 bases). The CDR3 covers 16 residues. The V and J ends lost 6 bases and 1 base respectively, with 18 bases between them. The germline V gene encodes CDR1 MNHNS and CDR2 SASEGT. The CDR3 here is CASSLWKTGRNTEAFF. The CDR3 nucleotides are TGTGCCAGCAGCCTTTGGAAGACAGGACGGAACACTGAAGCTTTCTTT.

Ten or more counts support this clonotype. The chain employs TRBV4-1 and TRBJ1-1; D is unclear. In germline, CDR1 is MGHRA, CDR2 YSYEKL. This CDR3 is 18 amino acids long. Between the trimmed V and J ends, which lost 5 bases and 0 bases, there was a span of 22 bases. The CDR3 sequence: CASSERAKSLHLNTEAFF. CDR3 DNA: TGCGCCAGCAGCGAAAGAGCAAAGAGTCTACACTTGAACACTGAAGCTTTCTTT.

This clonotype was seen only a few times. This rearrangement joins TRBV7-9 to TRBJ1-2; a possible D gene is TRBD1 (5 bases). This CDR3 is 14 amino acids long. Trimming cost V 0 bases and J 3 bases, with 8 bases left between them. Per germline, CDR1 SEHNR and CDR2 FQNEAQ (reference sequence). CDR3 nucleotides: TGTGCCAGCAGCTTAGCGGCACAGGACTATGGCTACACCTTC. Its protein is CASSLAAQDYGYTF.

In this sample, this clonotype turned up many times. The chain uses TRBV7-2 and TRBJ1-1, with D perhaps TRBD1 (5 bases). The CDR3 sequence is 15 residues long. Trimming shortened V by 7 bases and J by 0 bases, and 15 bases separated the two germline ends. CDR1 and CDR2 from the germline V gene are SGHTA and FQGNSA. CDR3 residues: CASIRTGQVNTEAFF. The CDR3 nucleotides are TGTGCCAGCATCAGGACCGGACAAGTGAACACTGAAGCTTTCTTT.

The rearrangement links TRBV5-1 to TRBJ2-4; D remains unclear. V gave up 1 base and J gave up 5 bases, with 7 bases separating them. Germline V gives CDR1 SGHRS, CDR2 YFSETQ. The CDR3 is 13 amino acids. CDR3 nucleotides: TGCGCCAGCAGCTTGAGGACGGAAAACATTCAGTACTTC. As protein: CASSLRTENIQYF. The full variable domain, its missing parts supplied by reference TRBV5-1 and TRBJ2-4, is KAGVTQTPRYLIKTRGQQVTLSCSPISGHRSVSWYQQTPGQGLQFLFEYFSETQRNKGNFPGRFSGRQFSNSRSEMNVSTLELGDSALYLCASSLRTENIQYFGAGTRLSVL.

This clonotype has a count of ten or more. This rearrangement joins TRBV7-6 to TRBJ2-1; 7 bases line up with TRBD1. The CDR3 has 17 amino acids. The trim removed 5 bases at V and 7 bases at J, leaving 17 bases unmatched. Germline V lookup: CDR1 SGHVS, CDR2 FNYEAQ. Written as DNA, the CDR3 is TGTGCCAGCAGCACTGAGACAGGGCTTCGGGGCGTTAATGAGCAGTTCTTC. Translating it yields CASSTETGLRGVNEQFF.

This rearrangement joins TRBV12-3 or TRBV12-4 to TRBJ2-3; D gene unclear. This CDR3 is built from 14 residues. The V end was cut by 1 base, the J end by 5 bases, with 10 bases between. The CDR3, as DNA: TGTGCCAGCAGTTTAGAACCTCGCGGAGATACGCAGTATTTT. Encoded protein: CASSLEPRGDTQYF.

V usage is TRBV27 and J usage is TRBJ1-2; 9 positions agree with TRBD1. The CDR3 sequence is 16 residues long. CDR1 MNHEY and CDR2 SMNVEV come from the germline V gene (reference sequence). V shed 7 bases and J 0 bases; nucleotides not matched to a gene: 9. The CDR3 spells CASKAGGQGPNYGYTF. The CDR3 region has the DNA TGTGCCAGCAAGGCTGGGGGACAGGGCCCTAACTATGGCTACACCTTC.

This clonotype was counted between two and nine times. The chain links TRBV4-2 to TRBJ2-1; 16 bases align to TRBD2. CDR1 is LGHNA and CDR2 is YNFKEQ in the germline V gene. The junction had 6 bases not matched to a gene; V was cut back by 1 base and J by 9 bases. The CDR3 is made up of 17 amino acids. The CDR3 nucleotides read TGTGCCAGCAGCCAAGTAACGGGACTAGCGGGGGGGCTTGAGCAGTTCTTC. Translated: CASSQVTGLAGGLEQFF.

As for this clonotype: At one boundary the junction diverges from the germline segment, which might be a read error. The V and J genes are TRBV4-1 and TRBJ2-3, with D possibly being TRBD1 or TRBD2 (5 bases each). Germline lookup yields CDR1 MGHRA and CDR2 YSYEKL. CDR3 length: 15 amino acids. The CDR3 region is CASSHGTILTDTQYF. The CDR3 DNA follows: TGTGCCAGCAGCCACGGGACGATCCTCACAGATACGCAGTATTTT.

V usage is TRBV5-1 and J usage is TRBJ1-4, with D possibly matching TRBD1 (6 bases). CDR3 size: 15 residues. Germline V gene sequence: CDR1 SGHRS, CDR2 YFSETQ. The ends were cut back, 4 bases at V and 8 bases at J, with 18 bases in the middle. The CDR3: CASSPRTVDREKLFF. The CDR3 bases are TGCGCCAGCAGCCCGCGGACAGTTGATCGGGAAAAACTGTTTTTT.

This chain connects TRBV27 to TRBJ2-7; 7 positions agree with TRBD1. The CDR3 is made up of 15 amino acids. J was trimmed by 6 bases and V by 7 bases; bases with no gene match: 15. Germline V gene data show CDR1 as MNHEY and CDR2 as SMNVEV (reference sequence). CDR3 coding DNA: TGTGCCAGCATGAGGGGACAGTTTGGCCTAGGCGAGCAGTACTTC. Its translation: CASMRGQFGLGEQYF.

On this clonotype: A read error is possible here, since a much larger clone lies one base away. The chain uses TRBV4-1 and TRBJ1-1; D unclear. The germline CDR1 and CDR2 sequences are MGHRA and YSYEKL. The CDR3 is made up of 14 amino acids. Deletions cut 4 bases from V and 3 bases from J, with 12 bases between. CDR3 loop: CASSRVVGDTEAFF. CDR3 bases: TGCGCCAGCAGCCGAGTGGTCGGTGACACTGAAGCTTTCTTT.

This rearrangement joins TRBV5-6 to TRBJ1-2, with unresolved D. The V end was cut by 0 bases, the J end by 4 bases, with 10 bases between. This CDR3 region has 14 residues. Germline CDR1 is SGHDT and CDR2 is YYEEEE. The CDR3 here is CASSLGFSFYGYTF. The CDR3 DNA reads TGTGCCAGCAGCTTGGGTTTCTCCTTCTATGGCTACACCTTC.

This chain connects TRBV14 to TRBJ2-2; weak D call: TRBD1 (5 bases). The V end lost 4 bases, the J end lost 9 bases, and 15 bases lay between the germline ends. CDR1 and CDR2 from the germline V gene are SGHDN and FVKESK. This CDR3 region has 14 residues. CDR3 coding DNA: TGTGCCAGCAGCCCCGTCTCCGGACACCGGGAGCTGTTTTTT. This codes for CASSPVSGHRELFF.

This clonotype appeared a single time. Being one base from a much bigger clone, this may be a read error. The chain is built from TRBV12-3 or TRBV12-4 and TRBJ1-5, with TRBD1 identical over 9 bases. The length of the CDR3 is 16 residues. Trimming removed 6 bases from V and 1 base from J; junction bases left unmatched: 7. CDR3 nucleotides: TGTGCCAGCAGACGTCCGGGACAGGGAAGCAATCAGCCCCAGCATTTT. Translating gives CASRRPGQGSNQPQHF.

CDR3 DNA: TGTGCCAGCAGGGAGGGGTCTCCGGTCACTGAAGCTTTCTTT. This translates into CASREGSPVTEAFF. The chain joins TRBV7-8 to TRBJ1-1, with D possibly matching TRBD1 (5 bases). CDR1 and CDR2 (germline): SGHVS, FQNEAQ. The length of the CDR3 is 14 residues. Trimming cost V 6 bases and J 4 bases, with 15 bases left between them. Complete variable domain (other parts from reference TRBV7-8 and TRBJ1-1): GAGVSQSPRYKVAKRGQDVALRCDPISGHVSLFWYQQALGQGPEFLTYFQNEAQLDKSGLPSDRFFAERPEGSVSTLKIQRTQQEDSAVYLCASREGSPVTEAFFGQGTRLTVV.

The J gene is TRBJ2-3, the V gene TRBV25-1; 9 bases line up with TRBD2. V lost 1 base to trimming and J lost 6 bases; unmatched junction nucleotides: 8. The CDR3 length is 16 residues. Germline V CDR1 and CDR2: MGHDK, SYGVNS. For the CDR3, the DNA is TGTGCCAGCAGTGAATTATCAGCGGGGGGACGGGATACGCAGTATTTT. Its protein product is CASSELSAGGRDTQYF.

In its sample, this clonotype was seen once. The chain joins TRBV6-8 to TRBJ1-2, with D maybe TRBD1 (5 bases). CDR1 and CDR2 (germline): MNHGY, SAAAGT. The CDR3 has 15 residues. V was pared by 0 bases and J by 4 bases, with 12 bases between. The CDR3 region is CASSYSTRDLYGYTF. Here the CDR3 DNA reads TGTGCCAGCAGTTACTCGACCCGGGACCTCTATGGCTACACCTTC.

A note on this clonotype: A single base separates this from a much larger clone, so it may be a read error. The chain recombines TRBV7-6 with TRBJ2-3; the D call may be TRBD1 or TRBD2 (5 bases each). In germline, CDR1 is SGHVS, CDR2 FNYEAQ. This CDR3 has 15 residues. CDR3 loop: CVSSLLPGAADTQYF. The CDR3 DNA is TGTGTCAGCAGCTTACTCCCCGGGGCAGCAGATACGCAGTATTTT.

This chain joins TRBV27 and TRBJ2-1; no clear D. Between the trimmed V and J ends, which lost 6 bases and 0 bases, there was a span of 9 bases. Per germline, CDR1 MNHEY and CDR2 SMNVEV (reference sequence). The CDR3 covers 14 residues. The CDR3 region has the DNA TGTGCCAGCAGCCAGACTTTCTCCTACAATGAGCAGTTCTTC. This codes for CASSQTFSYNEQFF.

V and J are TRBV6-5 and TRBJ1-2, with a possible D match to TRBD1 (5 bases). Germline CDR1 is MNHEY and CDR2 is SVGAGI. The CDR3 loop spans 14 amino acids. Trimming shortened V by 4 bases and J by 7 bases, and 16 bases separated the two germline ends. The chain's CDR3 is CASSSEGPSGGYTF. CDR3 nucleotides: TGTGCCAGCAGTTCGGAGGGACCGTCTGGTGGCTACACCTTC.

V usage is TRBV28 and J usage is TRBJ2-1; 9 bases agree with TRBD1. After removal of 1 base from V and 5 bases from J, the junction contained 9 bases not matched to a gene. Germline V lookup: CDR1 MDHEN, CDR2 SYDVKM. CDR3 length: 17 residues. The CDR3 sequence: CASSLSLQGASNNEQFF. CDR3 DNA sequence: TGTGCCAGCAGTTTATCGTTACAGGGGGCGAGCAACAATGAGCAGTTCTTC. Full variable domain (remainder filled in from reference TRBV28 and TRBJ2-1): DVKVTQSSRYLVKRTGEKVFLECVQDMDHENMFWYRQDPGLGLRLIYFSYDVKMKEKGDIPEGYSVSREKKERFSLILESASTNQTSMYLCASSLSLQGASNNEQFFGPGTRLTVL.